This T cell receptor (beta chain) is from a study of T cell changes during pregnancy in multiple sclerosis. The length of the CDR3 is 12 residues. The V segment lost 4 bases and the J segment 8 bases; nucleotides outside the gene matches: 7. Germline V gene lookup returns CDR1 GTSNPN and CDR2 SVGIG (reference sequence). Libraries were prepared by immunoSEQ multiplex PCR; TCRdb keeps only in-frame clonotypes and omits some of them. The sample gives 45,000 to 50,000 clones, around nine tenths of which show up once; approximately 0.4% is in the top ten. Sequencing was performed on CD4+ T cells from peripheral blood mononuclear cells, taken in the second trimester of pregnancy. The receptor was isolated from a female donor in good health, enrolled as a control in a pregnancy study. V usage is TRBV30 and J usage is TRBJ1-2, with 7 nucleotides matching TRBD1. CDR3 sequence reads: CAWTSGQAGYTF. The CDR3, as DNA: TGTGCCTGGACGTCTGGACAGGCGGGCTACACCTTC. Full variable domain (outside the CDR3, taken from reference TRBV30 and TRBJ1-2): SQTIHQWPATLVQPVGSPLSLECTVEGTSNPNLYWYRQAAGRGLQLLFYSVGIGQISSEVPQNLSASRPQDRQFILSSKKLLLSDSGFYLCAWTSGQAGYTFGSGTRLTVV.